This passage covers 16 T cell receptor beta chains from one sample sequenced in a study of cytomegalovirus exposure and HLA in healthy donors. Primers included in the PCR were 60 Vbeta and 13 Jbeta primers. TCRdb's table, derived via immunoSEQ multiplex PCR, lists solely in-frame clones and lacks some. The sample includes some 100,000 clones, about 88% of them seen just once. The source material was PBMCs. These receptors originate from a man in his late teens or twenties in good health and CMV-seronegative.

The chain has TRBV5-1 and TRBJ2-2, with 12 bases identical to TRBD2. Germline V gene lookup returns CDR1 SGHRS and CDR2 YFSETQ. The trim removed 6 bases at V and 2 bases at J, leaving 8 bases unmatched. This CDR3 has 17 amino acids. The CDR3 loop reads CASKSGLAGINTGELFF. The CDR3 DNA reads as TGCGCCAGCAAGTCTGGACTAGCGGGAATCAACACCGGGGAGCTGTTTTTT.

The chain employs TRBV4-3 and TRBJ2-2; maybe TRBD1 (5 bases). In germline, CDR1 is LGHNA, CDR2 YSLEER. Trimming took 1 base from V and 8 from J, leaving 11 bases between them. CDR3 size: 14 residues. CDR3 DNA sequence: TGCGCCAGCAGCCAAGGACAGCGTGTTGGGGAGCTGTTTTTT. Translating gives CASSQGQRVGELFF.

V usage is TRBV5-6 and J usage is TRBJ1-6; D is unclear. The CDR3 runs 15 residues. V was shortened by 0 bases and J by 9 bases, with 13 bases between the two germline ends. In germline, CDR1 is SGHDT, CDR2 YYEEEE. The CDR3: CASSLAVRMISPLHF. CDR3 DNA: TGTGCCAGCAGCTTGGCCGTCAGGATGATTTCACCCCTCCACTTT.

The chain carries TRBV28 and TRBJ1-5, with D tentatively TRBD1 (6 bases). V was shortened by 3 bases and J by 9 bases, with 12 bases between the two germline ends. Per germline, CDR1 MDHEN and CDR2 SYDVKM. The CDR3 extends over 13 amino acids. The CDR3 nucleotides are TGTGCCAGCAGTTTGGGGGCCGAGGTGCCCCAGCATTTT. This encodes CASSLGAEVPQHF.

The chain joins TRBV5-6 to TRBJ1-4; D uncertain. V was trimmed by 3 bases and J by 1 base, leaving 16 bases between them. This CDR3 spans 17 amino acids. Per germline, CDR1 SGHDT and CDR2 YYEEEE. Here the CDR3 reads CASSSLTPTRTNEKLFF. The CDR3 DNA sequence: TGTGCCAGCAGCTCACTGACACCTACGAGAACTAATGAAAAACTGTTTTTT.

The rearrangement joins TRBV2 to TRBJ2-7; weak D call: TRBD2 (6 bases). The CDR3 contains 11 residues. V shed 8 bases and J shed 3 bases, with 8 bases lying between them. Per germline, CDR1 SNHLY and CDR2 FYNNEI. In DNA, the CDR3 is TGTGCCAGCGACGGGGGCTACGAGCAGTACTTC. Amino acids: CASDGGYEQYF.

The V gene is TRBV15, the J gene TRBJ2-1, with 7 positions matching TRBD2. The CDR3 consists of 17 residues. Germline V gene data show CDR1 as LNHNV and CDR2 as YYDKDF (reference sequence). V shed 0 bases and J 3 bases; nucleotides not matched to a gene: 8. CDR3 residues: CATSRDLPSGYYNEQFF. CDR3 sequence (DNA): TGTGCCACCAGCAGAGATCTCCCTAGCGGCTACTACAATGAGCAGTTCTTC. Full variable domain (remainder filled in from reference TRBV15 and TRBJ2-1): DAMVIQNPRYQVTQFGKPVTLSCSQTLNHNVMYWYQQKSSQAPKLLFHYYDKDFNNEADTPDNFQSRRPNTSFCFLDIRSPGLGDTAMYLCATSRDLPSGYYNEQFFGPGTRLTVL.

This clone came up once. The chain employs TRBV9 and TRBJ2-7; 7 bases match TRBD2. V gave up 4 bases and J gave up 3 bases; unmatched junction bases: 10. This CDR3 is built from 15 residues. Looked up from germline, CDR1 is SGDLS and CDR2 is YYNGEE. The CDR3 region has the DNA TGTGCCAGCAGCCCTTCACCGGGGGGAGGCTACGAGCAGTACTTC. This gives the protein CASSPSPGGGYEQYF. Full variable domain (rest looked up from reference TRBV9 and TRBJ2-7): DSGVTQTPKHLITATGQRVTLRCSPRSGDLSVYWYQQSLDQGLQFLIQYYNGEERAKGNILERFSAQQFPDLHSELNLSSLELGDSALYFCASSPSPGGGYEQYFGPGTRLTVT.

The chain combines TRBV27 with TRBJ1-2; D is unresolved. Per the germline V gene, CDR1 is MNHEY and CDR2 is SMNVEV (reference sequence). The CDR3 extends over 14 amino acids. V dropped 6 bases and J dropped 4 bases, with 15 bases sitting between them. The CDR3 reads CASSPRGFGYGYTF. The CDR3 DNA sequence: TGTGCCAGCAGCCCCCGGGGTTTTGGCTATGGCTACACCTTC.

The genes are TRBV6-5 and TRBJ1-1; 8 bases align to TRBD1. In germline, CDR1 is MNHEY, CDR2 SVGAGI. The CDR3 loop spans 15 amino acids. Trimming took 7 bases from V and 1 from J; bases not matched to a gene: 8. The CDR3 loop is CASTMTGTGNTEAFF. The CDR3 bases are TGTGCCAGCACCATGACCGGGACAGGGAACACTGAAGCTTTCTTT.

The chain's CDR3 is CATSSGTSEYEQYF. CDR3 sequence (DNA): TGTGCCACCAGCAGCGGGACTAGCGAGTACGAGCAGTACTTC. The J gene is TRBJ2-7, the V gene TRBV15, with 10 bases identical to TRBD2. Germline assignment: CDR1 LNHNV and CDR2 YYDKDF (reference sequence). This CDR3 spans 14 amino acids. Trimming removed 3 bases from V and 4 bases from J; junction bases left unmatched: 3.

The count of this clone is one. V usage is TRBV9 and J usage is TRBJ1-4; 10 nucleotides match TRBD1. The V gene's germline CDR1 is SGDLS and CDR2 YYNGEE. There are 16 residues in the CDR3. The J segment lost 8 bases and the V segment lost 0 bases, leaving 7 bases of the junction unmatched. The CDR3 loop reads CASSVGTGQGREKLFF. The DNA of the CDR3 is TGTGCCAGCAGCGTAGGAACGGGACAGGGGCGCGAAAAACTGTTTTTT.

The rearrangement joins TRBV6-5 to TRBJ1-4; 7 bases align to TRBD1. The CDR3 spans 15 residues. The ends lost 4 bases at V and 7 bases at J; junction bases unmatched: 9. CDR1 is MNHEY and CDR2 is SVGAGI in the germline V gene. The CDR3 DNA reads TGTGCCAGCAGTTTCCTAGGGACAGTCGGTGAAAAACTGTTTTTT. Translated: CASSFLGTVGEKLFF.

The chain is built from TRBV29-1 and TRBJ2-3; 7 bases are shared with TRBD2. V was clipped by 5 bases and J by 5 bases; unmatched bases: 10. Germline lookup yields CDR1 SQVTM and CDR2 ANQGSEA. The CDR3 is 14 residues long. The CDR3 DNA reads TGCAGCGTTTCGGGGCGGGAGAGGGGAGATACGCAGTATTTT. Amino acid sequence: CSVSGRERGDTQYF.

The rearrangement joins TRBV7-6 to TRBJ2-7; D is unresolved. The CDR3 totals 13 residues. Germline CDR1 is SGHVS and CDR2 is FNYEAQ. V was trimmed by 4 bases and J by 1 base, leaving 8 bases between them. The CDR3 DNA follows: TGTGCCAGCAGCTCGGAGTTATCCTACGAGCAGTACTTC. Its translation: CASSSELSYEQYF.

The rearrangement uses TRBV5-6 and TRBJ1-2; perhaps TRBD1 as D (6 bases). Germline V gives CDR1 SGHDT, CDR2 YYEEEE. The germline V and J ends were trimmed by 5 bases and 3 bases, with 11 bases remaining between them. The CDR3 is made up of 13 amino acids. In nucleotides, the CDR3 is TGTGCCAGCAGGTCGGACAGCCACTATGGCTACACCTTC. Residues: CASRSDSHYGYTF.